Included here is one TCR beta chain sequence, with context. The antigen is unknown. These data come from a study of beta chain features in type 1 diabetes. The overall study: Cell yields, gender and age were similar in healthy donors and patients.

What was sequenced were expressed TCRB transcripts, since all of the isolated RNA had been reverse transcribed. The assay was immunoSEQ multiplex PCR, and TCRdb's table has in-frame clones only and misses some. The sample has under 150,000 clones; less than 8.5% are singletons. The germline V gene has CDR1 KGHSH and CDR2 LQKENI. The length of the CDR3 is 15 residues. V was clipped by 0 bases and J by 5 bases, with 10 bases between them. Study findings and constraints: Relative to healthy donors, patients appeared to have naive, central memory and Treg TCRB repertoires that were more similar.

The sequencing input was central memory CD4+ T cells from blood. The genes are TRBV18 and TRBJ2-2, with D possibly being TRBD1 (5 bases). This receptor was identified in a woman aged 30 to 39 in good health. CDR3 amino acids: CASSPPGRATGELFF. In nucleotides, the CDR3 is TGTGCCAGCTCACCACCTGGCAGGGCGACCGGGGAGCTGTTTTTT.